These 19 T cell receptor beta chains originate from one sample sequenced in a study of T cell responses to AZD1222 COVID-19 vaccine. Only in-frame clones appear in the TCRdb table, and some are missing; sequencing was by immunoSEQ multiplex PCR. Altogether 100,000 to 150,000 clones are present, 70% to 90% being singletons, with the ten largest covering more than 10%. The source material was peripheral blood, sampled on day 0 of AZD1222 vaccination. All receptors come from an adult in good health.

V is TRBV7-8 and J is TRBJ2-5; 13 nucleotides match TRBD2. Germline V CDR1 and CDR2: SGHVS, FQNEAQ. After removal of 4 bases from V and 4 bases from J, the junction contained 6 bases not matched to a gene. This CDR3 is 16 amino acids long. The CDR3 DNA reads TGTGCCAGCAGCTCGCGGACTAGCGGGAGAGGAGAGACCCAGTACTTC. Translating it yields CASSSRTSGRGETQYF.

The chain employs TRBV7-9 and TRBJ1-2; D is possibly TRBD1 (5 bases). Germline V gene data show CDR1 as SEHNR and CDR2 as FQNEAQ (reference sequence). The CDR3 covers 11 residues. The V and J ends lost 3 bases and 7 bases respectively, with 6 bases between them. The DNA of the CDR3 is TGTGCCAGCAGCTTGGGACCTGGCTACACCTTC. Translation gives CASSLGPGYTF.

This sequence joins TRBV27 and TRBJ2-3, with D possibly matching TRBD1 (6 bases). CDR3 length: 13 amino acids. Looked up from germline, CDR1 is MNHEY and CDR2 is SMNVEV (reference sequence). Trimming took 6 bases from V and 5 from J, leaving 12 bases between them. DNA of the CDR3: TGTGCCAGCAGCTTTCACAGGGTAGATACGCAGTATTTT. This translates into CASSFHRVDTQYF.

The genes are TRBV5-6 and TRBJ1-6, with TRBD1 as a possible D gene (6 bases). Looked up from germline, CDR1 is SGHDT and CDR2 is YYEEEE. The CDR3 length is 17 residues. V was cut by 2 bases and J by 0 bases, with 12 bases left in between. CDR3 nucleotide sequence: TGTGCCAGCAGCTTTAGGTTGGGGGCCTCCTATAATTCACCCCTCCACTTT. This codes for CASSFRLGASYNSPLHF.

The V gene is TRBV28, the J gene TRBJ1-1; D remains ambiguous. Germline V gene sequence: CDR1 MDHEN, CDR2 SYDVKM. V lost 6 bases and J 4 bases, leaving 6 bases between the germline ends. This CDR3 contains 11 residues. CDR3 sequence: CASSSPTEAFF. CDR3 bases: TGTGCCAGCAGCTCCCCCACTGAAGCTTTCTTT.

The J gene is TRBJ2-1, the V gene TRBV19; 12 bases are shared with TRBD2. After removal of 3 bases from V and 0 bases from J, the junction contained 12 bases not matched to a gene. Germline V gene lookup returns CDR1 LNHDA and CDR2 SQIVND (reference sequence). CDR3 length equals 20 residues. The CDR3 loop reads CASSIKLAGGLPVSYNEQFF. Written as DNA, the CDR3 is TGTGCCAGTAGTATCAAACTAGCGGGAGGCCTCCCAGTCTCCTACAATGAGCAGTTCTTC.

V is TRBV20-1 and J is TRBJ2-7; D not resolved. CDR3 length: 8 residues. V lost 0 bases to trimming and J lost 9 bases, with 0 bases between them. The germline gives CDR1 DFQATT, CDR2 SNEGSKA (reference sequence). The CDR3 DNA reads TGCAGTGCTAGAGAGCAGTACTTC. This gives the protein CSAREQYF.

The chain carries TRBV19 and TRBJ1-3; tentative D call: TRBD1 (5 bases). The germline V and J ends were trimmed by 5 bases and 4 bases, with 18 bases remaining between them. CDR3 size: 16 residues. Germline V gene sequence: CDR1 LNHDA, CDR2 SQIVND (reference sequence). Written as DNA, the CDR3 is TGTGCCAGTAGTCCCCCCGGAGGGGTATTAGGAAACACCATATATTTT. Residues: CASSPPGGVLGNTIYF.

The chain combines TRBV5-5 with TRBJ2-7, with 12 bases lining up with TRBD2. Germline V gene sequence: CDR1 SGHKS, CDR2 YYEKEE (reference sequence). Unmatched junction bases numbered 1, after V lost 0 bases and J lost 6 bases. This CDR3 has 14 residues. The CDR3 protein is CASSLGLAGAEQYF. In DNA, the CDR3 is TGTGCCAGCAGCTTGGGACTAGCGGGAGCCGAGCAGTACTTC.

The CDR3 DNA reads TGCGCCAGCAGCCAGTCGCGGGCGACGAATGGCTACACCTTC. It specifies CASSQSRATNGYTF. The chain employs TRBV4-3 and TRBJ1-2; D is ambiguous. Trimming removed 3 bases from V and 6 bases from J, with 14 bases in between. This CDR3 region has 14 residues. Germline assignment: CDR1 LGHNA and CDR2 YSLEER.

The chain uses TRBV5-5 and TRBJ1-4, with 8 bases fitting TRBD1. With V trimmed by 5 bases and J by 7 bases, 10 bases remained unmatched. The CDR3 covers 15 residues. Germline V gene sequence: CDR1 SGHKS, CDR2 YYEKEE (reference sequence). The CDR3 coding sequence is TGTGCCAGCAGGCCGCCTGGACAGGGCATTGAAAAACTGTTTTTT. It specifies CASRPPGQGIEKLFF.

The chain employs TRBV7-2 and TRBJ1-2; perhaps TRBD1 as D (5 bases). Trimming took off 1 base at V and 8 bases at J, with 11 bases between the two ends. CDR1 is SGHTA, CDR2 FQGNSA, per germline. The length of the CDR3 is 13 residues. CDR3 sequence reads: CASSLGGAGGYTF. The CDR3 DNA reads TGTGCCAGCAGCTTAGGAGGGGCGGGAGGCTACACCTTC. The full variable domain, completed using reference TRBV7-2 and TRBJ1-2, is GAGVSQSPSNKVTEKGKDVELRCDPISGHTALYWYRQSLGQGLEFLIYFQGNSAPDKSGLPSDRFSAERTGGSVSTLTIQRTQQEDSAVYLCASSLGGAGGYTFGSGTRLTVV.

The rearrangement uses TRBV7-2 and TRBJ2-2, with D possibly being TRBD1 (6 bases). CDR1 is SGHTA, CDR2 FQGNSA, per germline. CDR3 length equals 17 residues. Between the trimmed V and J ends, which lost 1 base and 5 bases, there was a span of 17 bases. CDR3 sequence (DNA): TGTGCCAGCAGCTTAGTTGTTGGCAGGGGCGTGACCGGGGAGCTGTTTTTT. Encoded protein: CASSLVVGRGVTGELFF.

The chain links TRBV5-1 to TRBJ1-3; a possible D gene is TRBD1 (5 bases). Trimming took 4 bases from V and 0 from J, leaving 17 bases between them. This CDR3 has 17 amino acids. The germline V gene has CDR1 SGHRS and CDR2 YFSETQ. The CDR3 spells CASSGGGHLSSGNTIYF. The CDR3 coding sequence is TGCGCCAGCAGCGGCGGCGGACACCTGAGCTCTGGAAACACCATATATTTT.

CDR3 loop: CASSSIGITDTQYF. In DNA, the CDR3 is TGTGCCAGCAGTTCCATAGGTATTACAGATACGCAGTATTTT. This chain links TRBV7-9 with TRBJ2-3; no definite D call. Trimming took off 6 bases at V and 3 bases at J, with 13 bases between the two ends. The CDR3 length is 14 residues. Germline V gene data show CDR1 as SEHNR and CDR2 as FQNEAQ (reference sequence). Looking up the rest from reference TRBV7-9 and TRBJ2-3 gives the full variable domain: DTGVSQNPRHKITKRGQNVTFRCDPISEHNRLYWYRQTLGQGPEFLTYFQNEAQLEKSRLLSDRFSAERPKGSFSTLEIQRTEQGDSAMYLCASSSIGITDTQYFGPGTRLTVL.

This sequence joins TRBV29-1 and TRBJ2-5; 8 positions agree with TRBD1. Germline V gives CDR1 SQVTM, CDR2 ANQGSEA. Trimming at V came to 0 bases and at J to 5 bases, leaving 5 bases not matched to a gene. CDR3 size: 14 residues. The CDR3 region has the DNA TGCAGCGTTGAAGACCTCGGACAGGGCGAGACCCAGTACTTC. It specifies CSVEDLGQGETQYF.

The CDR3 DNA reads as TGTGCCAGCAGTTTTCAGGGGACAGGGGGCCCTGGAAACACCATATATTTT. Translating it yields CASSFQGTGGPGNTIYF. The rearrangement joins TRBV28 to TRBJ1-3, with 12 positions matching TRBD1. J was trimmed by 2 bases and V by 3 bases; bases with no gene match: 5. The germline V gene has CDR1 MDHEN and CDR2 SYDVKM. The CDR3 is made up of 17 amino acids. Variable domain in full (rest from reference TRBV28 and TRBJ1-3): DVKVTQSSRYLVKRTGEKVFLECVQDMDHENMFWYRQDPGLGLRLIYFSYDVKMKEKGDIPEGYSVSREKKERFSLILESASTNQTSMYLCASSFQGTGGPGNTIYFGEGSWLTVV.

This chain joins TRBV28 and TRBJ1-5, with unresolved D. The CDR3 spans 15 residues. Germline V gene sequence: CDR1 MDHEN, CDR2 SYDVKM. V was clipped by 1 base and J by 6 bases, with 13 bases between them. The CDR3 coding sequence is TGTGCCAGCAGTTTATTTGAGGGAACCGGTCAGCCCCAGCATTTT. It translates to CASSLFEGTGQPQHF.

DNA of the CDR3: TGTGCCAGCAGCTCTAAACAGGGGTACAATGAGCAGTTCTTC. Its protein is CASSSKQGYNEQFF. The J gene is TRBJ2-1, the V gene TRBV7-3; 7 bases agree with TRBD1. The CDR3 extends over 14 amino acids. Germline CDR1 is SGHTA and CDR2 is FQGTGA. The V gene end was trimmed by 4 bases and the J gene end by 4 bases; junction bases not matched to a gene: 4.